Detailed here is one TCR beta chain. Antigen unknown. CDR3 length equals 15 residues. Trimming removed 1 base from V and 9 bases from J; junction bases left unmatched: 8. Germline CDR1 and CDR2: SGHAT and FQDESV (reference sequence). These data come from a study of cytomegalovirus exposure and HLA in healthy donors. Study results and limitations: Sequencing had likely introduced a cluster of highly shared sequence variants as an artifact.

The PCR employed 60 Vbeta primers together with 13 Jbeta primers. The table came from immunoSEQ multiplex PCR; TCRdb's copy has only in-frame clones and leaves some out. The table shows approximately 160,000 clones, with 70% to 80% occurring only once. Input material: PBMCs. The TCR originated in a female donor in good health and CMV-seronegative. The J gene is TRBJ1-1, the V gene TRBV11-1, with 10 bases matching TRBD1. This CDR3 is CASSLGQGATTQAFF. The CDR3 DNA is TGTGCCAGCAGCTTAGGACAGGGGGCGACTACTCAAGCTTTCTTT.